The 8 T cell receptor beta chains reported below all come from one sample, sequenced in a study of cytomegalovirus exposure and HLA in healthy donors. Sequencing used immunoSEQ multiplex PCR; TCRdb keeps in-frame clones, though not all of them. The sample includes around 190,000 clones, about 85% of them seen just once. Sequencing was done on a sample of PBMCs. Receptors originate from a man between 18 and 35 years old in good health and CMV-seropositive.

The rearrangement uses TRBV5-1 and TRBJ2-5; 8 bases are shared with TRBD1. Germline trimming cut 4 bases from V and 1 base from J; bases unmatched to any gene: 3. Germline assignment: CDR1 SGHRS and CDR2 YFSETQ. The CDR3 totals 14 residues. CDR3 DNA sequence: TGCGCCAGCAGCGTGGGACAGGCCCAAGAGACCCAGTACTTC. Its translation is CASSVGQAQETQYF. Together with reference TRBV5-1 and TRBJ2-5, the CDR3 gives the full variable domain: KAGVTQTPRYLIKTRGQQVTLSCSPISGHRSVSWYQQTPGQGLQFLFEYFSETQRNKGNFPGRFSGRQFSNSRSEMNVSTLELGDSALYLCASSVGQAQETQYFGPGTRLLVL.

This rearrangement joins TRBV28 to TRBJ1-1, with 9 bases fitting TRBD1. V lost 1 base, J lost 7 bases, and 10 bases stayed unmatched. Germline loops: CDR1 MDHEN, CDR2 SYDVKM. The CDR3 is 16 amino acids. CDR3 bases: TGTGCCAGCAGTTTATTGCCGGGACAGGGTCGCCATGAAGCTTTCTTT. Translation: CASSLLPGQGRHEAFF.

The chain employs TRBV11-3 and TRBJ2-3; TRBD1 matches 7 bases. Trimming cost V 5 bases and J 2 bases; bases outside gene matches: 10. Germline lookup yields CDR1 SGHNT and CDR2 YENEEA. This CDR3 region has 16 residues. CDR3 DNA sequence: TGTGCCAGCAGCCAGGGGGAGATGGGGTCCACAGATACGCAGTATTTT. Translation: CASSQGEMGSTDTQYF. The complete variable domain, with remaining parts taken from reference TRBV11-3 and TRBJ2-3, reads EAGVVQSPRYKIIEKKQPVAFWCNPISGHNTLYWYLQNLGQGPELLIRYENEEAVDDSQLPKDRFSAERLKGVDSTLKIQPAELGDSAVYLCASSQGEMGSTDTQYFGPGTRLTVL.

The table lists this clone with a few counts. This sequence joins TRBV10-3 and TRBJ1-1; weak D call: TRBD1 (6 bases). Looked up from germline, CDR1 is ENHRY and CDR2 is SYGVKD. V dropped 3 bases and J dropped 3 bases, with 11 bases sitting between them. CDR3 length: 14 amino acids. The CDR3 coding sequence is TGTGCCATCAGTGACCAGGGGAAGGACACTGAAGCTTTCTTT. Its protein product is CAISDQGKDTEAFF.

The chain links TRBV27 to TRBJ1-1; the D is unclear. In germline, CDR1 is MNHEY, CDR2 SMNVEV (reference sequence). The V and J ends lost 0 bases and 1 base respectively, with 6 bases between them. The CDR3 length is 14 residues. CDR3 residues: CASSLSAGNTEAFF. DNA of the CDR3: TGTGCCAGCAGTTTATCGGCGGGGAACACTGAAGCTTTCTTT.

The genes are TRBV7-6 and TRBJ2-3; 7 positions agree with TRBD2. The V gene end was trimmed by 0 bases and the J gene end by 6 bases; junction bases not matched to a gene: 12. This CDR3 contains 17 residues. Germline V gene data show CDR1 as SGHVS and CDR2 as FNYEAQ. CDR3 protein: CASSLAAGVLGMDTQYF. The CDR3, as DNA: TGTGCCAGCAGCTTAGCGGCGGGGGTCCTGGGGATGGATACGCAGTATTTT.

The chain is built from TRBV5-1 and TRBJ1-4; maybe TRBD1 (6 bases). V lost 4 bases to trimming and J lost 8 bases, with 15 bases between them. The CDR3 extends over 14 amino acids. The germline V gene has CDR1 SGHRS and CDR2 YFSETQ. CDR3 residues: CASSPQGVGEKLFF. The CDR3 DNA is TGCGCCAGCAGCCCACAGGGCGTCGGGGAAAAACTGTTTTTT.

V gene TRBV25-1 combines with J gene TRBJ1-1; no clear D gene. The CDR3 consists of 12 residues. CDR1 and CDR2 from the germline V gene are MGHDK and SYGVNS. Trimming removed 4 bases at V and 1 base at J, with 4 bases between. CDR3 residues: CASSAGNTEAFF. CDR3 nucleotide sequence: TGTGCCAGCAGTGCAGGGAACACTGAAGCTTTCTTT. The entire variable domain, with the rest obtained from reference TRBV25-1 and TRBJ1-1, is as follows: EADIYQTPRYLVIGTGKKITLECSQTMGHDKMYWYQQDPGMELHLIHYSYGVNSTEKGDLSSESTVSRIRTEHFPLTLESARPSHTSQYLCASSAGNTEAFFGQGTRLTVV.